This T cell receptor (beta chain) was recovered during a study of T cell responses to AZD1222 COVID-19 vaccine. Study-wide findings and caveats: Donor demographics were predominantly white British with a female majority; clonal diversity may be underestimated. Vaccine-associated CD4 TCRs ranged over spike, dominating at 160-218 and 743-854. Two AZD1222 administrations were followed by greater Spike-specific TCR breadth and depth.

Libraries were prepared by immunoSEQ multiplex PCR; TCRdb keeps only in-frame clonotypes and omits some of them. This table has about 130,000 clones, roughly 88% appearing once. Regarding this clone: Its antigen is as yet unknown.

Trimming removed 1 base from V and 8 bases from J, with 12 bases in between. The CDR3 contains 14 residues. Germline V gene sequence: CDR1 LGHDT, CDR2 YNNKEL (reference sequence). The V call is TRBV3-1 (or the pseudogene TRBV3-2), the J call TRBJ2-1; D not resolved. This receptor was obtained from an adult in good health. The sample here was peripheral blood, taken on day 0 of AZD1222 vaccination. CDR3 coding DNA: TGTGCCAGCAGCCAAGCTTACAGTCCCGATGAGCAGTTCTTC. Its protein product is CASSQAYSPDEQFF.